The present TCR beta chain was sequenced within a study of Graves' ophthalmopathy and Graves' hyperthyroidism. Study findings and constraints: Blood repertoires reportedly contained most expanded thyroid clonotypes above 0.001 frequency.

Germline V gives CDR1 LNHDA, CDR2 SQIVND (reference sequence). Trimming cost V 7 bases and J 6 bases; bases outside gene matches: 10. The CDR3 extends over 15 amino acids. Scientists amplified the TCR beta CDR3 regions from RNA transcripts. Investigators did first-round RT-PCR with HTBI primers, then second-round multiplex PCR. TCRdb analysed the multiplex PCR reads with MiXCR anew, one entry per CDR3 protein. The sample holds about 550,000 distinct CDR3 sequences, under 45% seen once. This clonotype was counted ten times or more. As yet, its antigen is unknown. The rearrangement joins TRBV19 to TRBJ1-5, with 9 positions matching TRBD1. The TCR sequence derives from an adult man with Graves' hyperthyroidism. The sequenced material came from peripheral blood or thyroid tissue (not recorded which). This CDR3 reads CASKGTGLRGQPQHF. CDR3 DNA sequence: TGTGCCAGTAAGGGGACAGGGCTCCGCGGTCAGCCCCAGCATTTT.